These 8 T cell receptor beta chains were all obtained from the same sample, sequenced in a study of blood T cell repertoires in COVID-19. Sequencing used immunoSEQ multiplex PCR; TCRdb keeps in-frame clones, though not all of them. The profile shows 150,000 to 200,000 clones, 89% of them singletons. Sequenced: peripheral blood. These receptors all come from a man aged 40-49 years with acute or convalescent COVID-19.

This chain links TRBV5-4 with TRBJ2-7; possible D gene TRBD1, 6 bases. V was pared by 5 bases and J by 4 bases, with 10 bases between. The CDR3 has 12 amino acids. The V gene's germline CDR1 is SGHNT and CDR2 YYREEE (reference sequence). This CDR3 reads CASSFDRYEQYF. The CDR3 bases are TGTGCCAGCAGTTTCGACAGGTACGAGCAGTACTTC.

The V call is TRBV6-5, the J call TRBJ1-2, with TRBD1 matching 8 bases. The CDR3 covers 14 residues. Germline V gene sequence: CDR1 MNHEY, CDR2 SVGAGI. With 7 bases clipped from V and 2 bases from J, the junction kept 6 bases outside the gene matches. The CDR3 spells CASTPGTGNYGYTF. The CDR3 coding sequence is TGTGCCAGCACCCCCGGGACAGGAAACTATGGCTACACCTTC.

The V gene is TRBV20-1, the J gene TRBJ2-5, with 8 bases fitting TRBD2. The length of the CDR3 is 11 residues. V trimming: 6 bases; J trimming: 7 bases; junction bases outside the gene matches: 4. Looked up from germline, CDR1 is DFQATT and CDR2 is SNEGSKA (reference sequence). This CDR3 reads CSAATSGTQYF. The CDR3 DNA reads as TGCAGTGCAGCAACTAGCGGGACCCAGTACTTC.

The chain couples TRBV4-2 to TRBJ2-7, with 11 positions matching TRBD2. CDR1 is LGHNA, CDR2 YNFKEQ, per germline. The V segment lost 3 bases and the J segment 7 bases; nucleotides outside the gene matches: 11. The CDR3 is 16 amino acids. CDR3 protein: CASSQLLAGAPGEQYF. DNA for the CDR3: TGTGCCAGCAGCCAGTTACTAGCGGGGGCCCCGGGGGAGCAGTACTTC.

The chain recombines TRBV5-6 with TRBJ2-2; D is ambiguous. Per the germline V gene, CDR1 is SGHDT and CDR2 is YYEEEE. V lost 4 bases and J 2 bases, leaving 3 bases between the germline ends. The CDR3 runs 12 residues. The CDR3 spells CASSPNTGELFF. Here the CDR3 DNA reads TGTGCCAGCAGCCCAAACACCGGGGAGCTGTTTTTT.

J is TRBJ1-1 and V is TRBV30; unclear D gene. CDR3 length: 15 amino acids. Trimming took off 3 bases at V and 2 bases at J, with 16 bases between the two ends. CDR1 is GTSNPN, CDR2 SVGIG, per germline (reference sequence). DNA of the CDR3: TGTGCCTGGAGCCTACCGTATTTGGTAAACACTGAAGCTTTCTTT. Translated: CAWSLPYLVNTEAFF.

V gene TRBV5-5 combines with J gene TRBJ2-7; D is possibly TRBD2 (7 bases). Trimming took 3 bases from V and 2 from J, leaving 18 bases between them. The CDR3 spans 16 residues. The germline V gene has CDR1 SGHKS and CDR2 YYEKEE (reference sequence). CDR3 residues: CASSYLLGGLTYEQYF. The CDR3 DNA is TGTGCCAGCAGCTACCTCCTGGGGGGGCTTACCTACGAGCAGTACTTC.

The rearrangement joins TRBV7-2 to TRBJ2-2, with D hard to call. Germline V CDR1 and CDR2: SGHTA, FQGNSA. The germline V and J ends were trimmed by 5 bases and 6 bases, with 7 bases remaining between them. The CDR3 totals 12 residues. The CDR3 DNA follows: TGTGCCAGCAGCCTATTAGCCGGGGAGCTGTTTTTT. The encoded protein is CASSLLAGELFF. Looking up the rest from reference TRBV7-2 and TRBJ2-2 gives the full variable domain: GAGVSQSPSNKVTEKGKDVELRCDPISGHTALYWYRQSLGQGLEFLIYFQGNSAPDKSGLPSDRFSAERTGGSVSTLTIQRTQQEDSAVYLCASSLLAGELFFGEGSRLTVL.